This T cell receptor beta chain stems from a study of blood T cell repertoires in COVID-19. On the study more broadly: The United States, Italy and Spain provided the acute and convalescent COVID-19 samples.

Profiled with immunoSEQ multiplex PCR; TCRdb holds only in-frame clones, not every one. The repertoire holds 400,000 or so clones, roughly 91% seen once, with about 0.6% in the top ten. With 6 bases clipped from V and 5 bases from J, the junction kept 4 bases outside the gene matches. Germline values: CDR1 MNHEY, CDR2 SMNVEV (reference sequence). The CDR3 totals 13 residues. Recovered status applied to Cohort 3 donors who had two consecutive negative PCRs. It also applied to those with clearance or with symptom resolution. Sequencing was carried out using PBMCs or T cells enriched from blood (not recorded which). This sequence originates from a man aged 18 to 35 who had recovered from COVID-19. The chain links TRBV27 to TRBJ1-5; 7 bases fit TRBD1. The CDR3 here is CASSPGTDQPQHF. The CDR3 DNA sequence: TGTGCCAGCAGCCCTGGGACAGATCAGCCCCAGCATTTT.